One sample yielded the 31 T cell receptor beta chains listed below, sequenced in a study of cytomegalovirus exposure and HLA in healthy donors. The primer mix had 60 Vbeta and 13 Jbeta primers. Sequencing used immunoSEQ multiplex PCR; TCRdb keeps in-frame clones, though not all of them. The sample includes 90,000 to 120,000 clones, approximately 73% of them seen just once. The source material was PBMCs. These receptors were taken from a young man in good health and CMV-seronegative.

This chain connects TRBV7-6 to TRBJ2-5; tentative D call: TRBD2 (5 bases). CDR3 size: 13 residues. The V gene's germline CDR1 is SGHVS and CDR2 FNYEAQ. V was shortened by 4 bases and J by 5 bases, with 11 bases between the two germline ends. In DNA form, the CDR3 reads TGTGCCAGCAGCTCAAACACTAGGGAGACCCAGTACTTC. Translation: CASSSNTRETQYF.

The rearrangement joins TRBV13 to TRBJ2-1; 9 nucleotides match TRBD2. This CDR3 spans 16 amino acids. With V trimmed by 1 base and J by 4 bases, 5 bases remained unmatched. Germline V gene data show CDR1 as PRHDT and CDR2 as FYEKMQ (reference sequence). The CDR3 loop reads CASSLETSGRYNEQFF. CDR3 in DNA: TGTGCCAGCAGCTTAGAAACTAGCGGGCGGTACAATGAGCAGTTCTTC. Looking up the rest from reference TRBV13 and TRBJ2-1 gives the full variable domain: AAGVIQSPRHLIKEKRETATLKCYPIPRHDTVYWYQQGPGQDPQFLISFYEKMQSDKGSIPDRFSAQQFSDYHSELNMSSLELGDSALYFCASSLETSGRYNEQFFGPGTRLTVL.

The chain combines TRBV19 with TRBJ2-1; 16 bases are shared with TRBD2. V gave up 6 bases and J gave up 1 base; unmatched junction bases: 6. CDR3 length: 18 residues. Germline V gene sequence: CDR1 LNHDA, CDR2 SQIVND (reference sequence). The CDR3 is CASRGTSGRAGSYNEQFF. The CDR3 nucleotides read TGTGCCAGTAGAGGGACTAGCGGGAGGGCCGGGTCCTACAATGAGCAGTTCTTC.

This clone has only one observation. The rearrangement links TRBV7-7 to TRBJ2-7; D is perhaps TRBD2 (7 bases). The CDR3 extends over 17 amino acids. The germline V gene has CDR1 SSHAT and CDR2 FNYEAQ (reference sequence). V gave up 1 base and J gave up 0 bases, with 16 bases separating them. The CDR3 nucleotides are TGTGCCAGCAGCTTAGGCGGGGGCCCCGATGGCTCCTACGAGCAGTACTTC. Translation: CASSLGGGPDGSYEQYF. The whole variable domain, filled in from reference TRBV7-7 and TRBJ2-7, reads GAGVSQSPRYKVTKRGQDVTLRCDPISSHATLYWYQQALGQGPEFLTYFNYEAQPDKSGLPSDRFSAERPEGSISTLTIQRTEQRDSAMYRCASSLGGGPDGSYEQYFGPGTRLTVT.

The DNA of the CDR3 is TGTGCCAGCAGCCTAACAGGGCAAGGCTACACCTTC. It translates to CASSLTGQGYTF. V usage is TRBV27 and J usage is TRBJ1-2, with a possible D match to TRBD1 (6 bases). Germline CDR1 reads MNHEY; CDR2 reads SMNVEV (reference sequence). The CDR3 length is 12 residues. Trimming removed 6 bases at V and 8 bases at J, with 13 bases between.

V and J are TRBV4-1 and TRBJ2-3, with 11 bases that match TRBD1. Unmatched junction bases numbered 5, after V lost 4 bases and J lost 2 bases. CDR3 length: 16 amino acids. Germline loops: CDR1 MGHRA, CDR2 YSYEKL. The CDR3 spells CASSLRTGGVTDTQYF. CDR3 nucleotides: TGCGCCAGCAGCCTACGGACAGGGGGCGTCACAGATACGCAGTATTTT.

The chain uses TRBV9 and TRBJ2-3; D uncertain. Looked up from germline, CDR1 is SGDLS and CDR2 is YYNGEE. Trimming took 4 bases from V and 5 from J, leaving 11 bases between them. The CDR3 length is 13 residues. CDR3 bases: TGTGCCAGCAGCCTCCTAGTGGGAGATACGCAGTATTTT. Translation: CASSLLVGDTQYF.

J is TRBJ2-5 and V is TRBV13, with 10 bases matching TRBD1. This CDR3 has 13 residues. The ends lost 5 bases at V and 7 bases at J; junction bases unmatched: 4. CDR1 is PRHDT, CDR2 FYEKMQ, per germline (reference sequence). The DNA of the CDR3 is TGTGCCAGCAGCACCAGGACAGGGGGGACCCAGTACTTC. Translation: CASSTRTGGTQYF.

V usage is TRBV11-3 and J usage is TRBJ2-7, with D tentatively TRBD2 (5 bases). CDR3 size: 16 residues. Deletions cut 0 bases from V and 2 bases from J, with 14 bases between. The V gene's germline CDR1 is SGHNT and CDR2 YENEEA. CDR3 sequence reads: CASSLDNGLPTYEQYF. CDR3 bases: TGTGCCAGCAGCTTAGATAACGGACTGCCTACCTACGAGCAGTACTTC.

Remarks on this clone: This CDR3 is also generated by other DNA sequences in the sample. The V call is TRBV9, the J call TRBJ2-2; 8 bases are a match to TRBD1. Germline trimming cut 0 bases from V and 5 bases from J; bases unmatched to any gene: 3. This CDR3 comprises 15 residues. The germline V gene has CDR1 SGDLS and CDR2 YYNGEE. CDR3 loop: CASSVAGGATGELFF. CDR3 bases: TGTGCCAGCAGCGTAGCAGGGGGCGCGACCGGGGAGCTGTTTTTT.

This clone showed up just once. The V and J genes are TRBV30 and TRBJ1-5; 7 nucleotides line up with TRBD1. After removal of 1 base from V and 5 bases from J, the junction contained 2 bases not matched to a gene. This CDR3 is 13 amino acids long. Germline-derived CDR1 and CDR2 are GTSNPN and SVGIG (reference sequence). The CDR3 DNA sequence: TGTGCCTGGAGTGCTCAGGGGGATCAGCCCCAGCATTTT. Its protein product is CAWSAQGDQPQHF.

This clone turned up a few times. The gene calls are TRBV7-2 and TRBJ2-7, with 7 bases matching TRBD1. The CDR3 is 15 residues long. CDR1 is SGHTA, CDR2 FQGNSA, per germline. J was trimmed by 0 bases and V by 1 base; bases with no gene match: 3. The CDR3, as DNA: TGTGCCAGCAGCTTAGTGGGACAGCTCTCCTACGAGCAGTACTTC. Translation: CASSLVGQLSYEQYF.

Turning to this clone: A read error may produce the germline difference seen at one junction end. The CDR3 here is CASSLVAGGLDF. The CDR3 nucleotides read TGTGCCAGCAGCTTAGTAGCGGGAGGGCTGGACTTC. The rearrangement joins TRBV11-2 to TRBJ2-4, with 11 positions matching TRBD2. In germline, CDR1 is SGHAT, CDR2 FQNNGV. CDR3 length equals 12 residues.

The CDR3 sequence: CASSSPQGNSPLHF. The CDR3 nucleotides read TGTGCCAGCAGCTCCCCACAGGGTAATTCACCCCTCCACTTT. The chain combines TRBV5-4 with TRBJ1-6; weak D call: TRBD1 (6 bases). The CDR3 totals 14 residues. Trimming stripped 3 bases from V and 6 bases from J, with 10 bases between. Germline CDR1 reads SGHNT; CDR2 reads YYREEE (reference sequence).

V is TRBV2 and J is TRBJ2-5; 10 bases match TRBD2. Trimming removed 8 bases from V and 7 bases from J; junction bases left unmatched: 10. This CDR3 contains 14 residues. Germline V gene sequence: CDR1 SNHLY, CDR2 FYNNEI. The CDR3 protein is CASASGTSVTTQYF. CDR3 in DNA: TGTGCCAGCGCGTCCGGGACTAGCGTTACGACCCAGTACTTC.

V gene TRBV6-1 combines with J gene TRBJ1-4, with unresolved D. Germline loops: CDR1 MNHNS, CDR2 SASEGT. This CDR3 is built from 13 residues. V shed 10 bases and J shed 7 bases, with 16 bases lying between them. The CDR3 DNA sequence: TGTGCCACCCTTCAAACGGTGGTTGAAAAACTGTTTTTT. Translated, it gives CATLQTVVEKLFF.

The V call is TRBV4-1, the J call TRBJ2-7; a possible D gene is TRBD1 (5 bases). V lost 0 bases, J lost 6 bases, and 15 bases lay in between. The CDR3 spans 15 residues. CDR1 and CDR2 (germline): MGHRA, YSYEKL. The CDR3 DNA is TGCGCCAGCAGCCAAGATTTAAGGGGATTCACCGAGCAGTACTTC. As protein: CASSQDLRGFTEQYF.

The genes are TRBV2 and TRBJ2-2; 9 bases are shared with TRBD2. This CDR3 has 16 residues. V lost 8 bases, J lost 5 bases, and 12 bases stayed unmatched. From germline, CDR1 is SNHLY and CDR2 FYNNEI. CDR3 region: CASFRGGGRETGELFF. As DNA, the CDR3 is TGTGCCAGCTTTCGTGGGGGCGGGAGGGAAACCGGGGAGCTGTTTTTT.

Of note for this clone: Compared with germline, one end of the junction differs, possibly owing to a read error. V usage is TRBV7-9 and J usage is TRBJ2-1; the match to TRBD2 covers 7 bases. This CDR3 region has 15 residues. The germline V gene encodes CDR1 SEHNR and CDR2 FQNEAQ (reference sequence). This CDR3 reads CSSSQAGPRVNEQFF. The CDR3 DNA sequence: TGTTCCAGCAGCCAAGCGGGACCACGAGTCAATGAGCAGTTCTTC.

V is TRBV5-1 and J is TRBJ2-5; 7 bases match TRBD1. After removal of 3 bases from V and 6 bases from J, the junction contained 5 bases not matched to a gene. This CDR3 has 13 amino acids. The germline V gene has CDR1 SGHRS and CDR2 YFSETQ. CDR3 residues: CASSSAGGKTQYF. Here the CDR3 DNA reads TGCGCCAGCAGCTCGGCAGGGGGAAAGACCCAGTACTTC.

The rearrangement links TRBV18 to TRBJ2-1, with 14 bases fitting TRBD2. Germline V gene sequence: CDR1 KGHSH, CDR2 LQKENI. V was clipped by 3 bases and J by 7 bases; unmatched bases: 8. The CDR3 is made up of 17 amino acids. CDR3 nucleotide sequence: TGTGCCAGCTCACCTGGTCAGACTAGCGGGAGGGGGAATGAGCAGTTCTTC. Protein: CASSPGQTSGRGNEQFF.

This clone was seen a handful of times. The CDR3 loop reads CASSFQGAKETQYF. DNA of the CDR3: TGTGCCAGCAGCTTTCAGGGGGCTAAAGAGACCCAGTACTTC. The chain has TRBV7-8 and TRBJ2-5; 8 bases align to TRBD1. The CDR3 consists of 14 residues. Germline values: CDR1 SGHVS, CDR2 FQNEAQ. Germline trimming cut 3 bases from V and 3 bases from J; bases unmatched to any gene: 3.

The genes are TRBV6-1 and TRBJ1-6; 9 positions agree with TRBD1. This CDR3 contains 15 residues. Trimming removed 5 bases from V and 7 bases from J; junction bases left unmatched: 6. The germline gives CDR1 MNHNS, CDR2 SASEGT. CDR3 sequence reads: CASSIQGARNSPLHF. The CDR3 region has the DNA TGTGCCAGCAGTATACAGGGGGCGCGAAATTCACCCCTCCACTTT.

The CDR3 region has the DNA TGTGCCAGCAGCGTAGTGCCGGGTTACGAGCAGTACTTC. This codes for CASSVVPGYEQYF. The genes are TRBV9 and TRBJ2-7; the D is unclear. V gave up 0 bases and J gave up 4 bases, with 8 bases separating them. The CDR3 extends over 13 amino acids. CDR1 and CDR2 (germline): SGDLS, YYNGEE.

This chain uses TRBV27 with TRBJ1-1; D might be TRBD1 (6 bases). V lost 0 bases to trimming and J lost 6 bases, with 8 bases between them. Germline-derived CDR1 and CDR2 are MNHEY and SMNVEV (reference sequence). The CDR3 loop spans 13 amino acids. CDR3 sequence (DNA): TGTGCCAGCAGTTTATCGACAGGTGCTGAAGCTTTCTTT. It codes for CASSLSTGAEAFF.

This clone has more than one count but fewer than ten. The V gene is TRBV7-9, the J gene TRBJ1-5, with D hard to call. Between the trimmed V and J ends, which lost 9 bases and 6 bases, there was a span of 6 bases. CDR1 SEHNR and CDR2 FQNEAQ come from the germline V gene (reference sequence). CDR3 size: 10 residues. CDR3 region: CARGSQPQHF. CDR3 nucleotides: TGTGCCAGGGGGAGTCAGCCCCAGCATTTT.

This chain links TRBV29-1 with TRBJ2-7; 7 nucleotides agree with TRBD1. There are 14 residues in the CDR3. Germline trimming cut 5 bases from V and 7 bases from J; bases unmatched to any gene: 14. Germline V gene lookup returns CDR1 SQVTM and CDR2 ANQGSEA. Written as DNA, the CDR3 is TGCAGCGTTTCTCAGGGACAGACCTCGGGAGAGCAGTACTTC. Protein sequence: CSVSQGQTSGEQYF.

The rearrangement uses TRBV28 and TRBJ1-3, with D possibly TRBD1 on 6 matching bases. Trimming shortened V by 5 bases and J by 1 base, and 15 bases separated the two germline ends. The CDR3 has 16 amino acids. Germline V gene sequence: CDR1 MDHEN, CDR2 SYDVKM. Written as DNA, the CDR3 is TGTGCCAGCAGTACACAGGGTCCACCTTCTGGAAACACCATATATTTT. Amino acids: CASSTQGPPSGNTIYF.

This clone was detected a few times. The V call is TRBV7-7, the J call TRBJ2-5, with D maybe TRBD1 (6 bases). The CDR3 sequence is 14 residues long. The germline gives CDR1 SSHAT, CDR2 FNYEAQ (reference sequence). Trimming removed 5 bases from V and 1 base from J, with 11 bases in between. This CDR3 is CASSPWDTQETQYF. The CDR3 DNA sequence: TGTGCCAGCAGCCCATGGGACACCCAAGAGACCCAGTACTTC.

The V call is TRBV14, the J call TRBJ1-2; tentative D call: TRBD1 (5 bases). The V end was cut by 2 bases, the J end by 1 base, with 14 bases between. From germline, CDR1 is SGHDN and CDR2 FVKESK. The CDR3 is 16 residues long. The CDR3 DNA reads TGTGCCAGCAGCCAATCGGAATGGACATTTAACTATGGCTACACCTTC. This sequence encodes CASSQSEWTFNYGYTF.

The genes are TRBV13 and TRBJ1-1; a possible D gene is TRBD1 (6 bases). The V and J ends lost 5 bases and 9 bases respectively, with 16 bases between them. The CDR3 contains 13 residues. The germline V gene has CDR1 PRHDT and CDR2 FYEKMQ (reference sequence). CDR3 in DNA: TGTGCCAGCAGCGCCCGACAGGATAAAAAAGCTTTCTTT. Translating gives CASSARQDKKAFF.